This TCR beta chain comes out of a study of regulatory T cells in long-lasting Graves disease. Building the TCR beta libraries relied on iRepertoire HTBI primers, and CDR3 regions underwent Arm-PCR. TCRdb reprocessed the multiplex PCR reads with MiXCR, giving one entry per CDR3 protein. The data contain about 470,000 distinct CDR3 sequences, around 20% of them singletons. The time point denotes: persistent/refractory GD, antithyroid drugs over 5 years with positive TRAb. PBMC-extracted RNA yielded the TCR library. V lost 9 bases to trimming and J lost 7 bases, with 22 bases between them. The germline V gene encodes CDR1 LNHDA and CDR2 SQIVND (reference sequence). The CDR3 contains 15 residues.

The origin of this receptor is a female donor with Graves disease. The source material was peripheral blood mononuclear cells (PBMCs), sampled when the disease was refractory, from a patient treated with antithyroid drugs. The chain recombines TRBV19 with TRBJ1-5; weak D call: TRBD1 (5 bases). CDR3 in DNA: TGTGCCAGCCTTAGAGTAGACAGAAGTAACCAGCCCCAGCATTTT. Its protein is CASLRVDRSNQPQHF.